What follows are 11 T cell receptor beta chains derived from one specimen sequenced in a study of a mutant IDH1 vaccine in newly diagnosed glioma. For these receptors, no antigen is known. The protocol was immunoSEQ multiplex PCR, while the TCRdb copy is restricted to in-frame clones and leaves out a portion. Here the sample spans about 42,000 clones, 70% to 90% being singletons. Time point reported: week 5, during vaccination. A 20-mer mutant IDH1 peptide at 300 ug was injected subcutaneously with topical imiquimod. Sample: PBMCs, taken from a glioma patient whose treatment included an IDH1 peptide vaccine. These receptors originate from a man aged 35-49 years with glioma.

The chain couples TRBV29-1 to TRBJ1-1; 9 bases are shared with TRBD1. The V and J ends lost 3 bases and 5 bases, in that order; junction bases with no gene match: 4. Germline values: CDR1 SQVTM, CDR2 ANQGSEA. This CDR3 has 13 amino acids. In DNA form, the CDR3 reads TGCAGCGTTGAGGACAGGGGTATAACTGAAGCTTTCTTT. This encodes CSVEDRGITEAFF.

The J gene is TRBJ1-4, the V gene TRBV6-1; 7 bases agree with TRBD1. The CDR3 is 13 residues long. V lost 5 bases and J lost 6; bases outside the gene matches: 3. Germline CDR1 is MNHNS and CDR2 is SASEGT. The CDR3 nucleotides read TGTGCCAGCAGTAGAGACAGGGATGAAAAACTGTTTTTT. Translation: CASSRDRDEKLFF.

This clone occurred a few times. The V gene is TRBV7-9, the J gene TRBJ1-1, with D uncertain. In germline, CDR1 is SEHNR, CDR2 FQNEAQ (reference sequence). This CDR3 contains 14 residues. V lost 4 bases, J lost 0 bases, and 9 bases lay in between. The CDR3 region is CASSWIHMNTEAFF. CDR3 DNA sequence: TGTGCCAGCAGCTGGATCCACATGAACACTGAAGCTTTCTTT.

The rearrangement uses TRBV7-8 and TRBJ1-2; TRBD1 is a possible D gene (6 bases). Per germline, CDR1 SGHVS and CDR2 FQNEAQ. The CDR3 is 18 amino acids. The V end was cut by 4 bases, the J end by 0 bases, with 21 bases between. CDR3 sequence reads: CASSSHRAGAGANYGYTF. The CDR3 nucleotides read TGTGCCAGCAGCTCCCATCGGGCAGGGGCGGGAGCTAACTATGGCTACACCTTC.

The V gene is TRBV6-1, the J gene TRBJ2-7; 9 bases line up with TRBD2. The germline V gene has CDR1 MNHNS and CDR2 SASEGT. CDR3 length equals 14 residues. Germline trimming cut 7 bases from V and 3 bases from J; bases unmatched to any gene: 7. The CDR3 bases are TGTGCCAGCACCATAGCGGGAGTTCTCTACGAGCAGTACTTC. Translated: CASTIAGVLYEQYF.

The CDR3 DNA is TGTGCCAGCAGCCGGGACAGTATCGGAAACACCATATATTTT. Its translation is CASSRDSIGNTIYF. The chain couples TRBV9 to TRBJ1-3; the match to TRBD1 covers 7 bases. V dropped 4 bases and J dropped 4; count of bases not matched to a gene: 5. The germline V gene has CDR1 SGDLS and CDR2 YYNGEE. This CDR3 region has 14 residues.

V and J are TRBV5-4 and TRBJ1-6, with D uncertain. This CDR3 has 13 amino acids. The germline gives CDR1 SGHNT, CDR2 YYREEE (reference sequence). The V end was cut by 4 bases, the J end by 3 bases, with 5 bases between. CDR3 sequence: CASSRDYNSPLHF. The DNA for the CDR3 is TGTGCCAGCAGCAGGGACTATAATTCACCCCTCCACTTT. Supplemented by reference TRBV5-4 and TRBJ1-6, the full variable domain reads ETGVTQSPTHLIKTRGQQVTLRCSSQSGHNTVSWYQQALGQGPQFIFQYYREEENGRGNFPPRFSGLQFPNYSSELNVNALELDDSALYLCASSRDYNSPLHFGNGTRLTVT.

Note on this clone: Within the sample, other DNA sequences also encode this same CDR3. The V and J genes are TRBV5-1 and TRBJ2-7; 10 bases agree with TRBD2. The V segment lost 4 bases and the J segment 0 bases; nucleotides outside the gene matches: 1. The length of the CDR3 is 14 residues. CDR1 SGHRS and CDR2 YFSETQ come from the germline V gene. In DNA, the CDR3 is TGCGCCAGCAGCCGGACTAGCGGCTCCTACGAGCAGTACTTC. Its protein is CASSRTSGSYEQYF. Variable domain in full (rest from reference TRBV5-1 and TRBJ2-7): KAGVTQTPRYLIKTRGQQVTLSCSPISGHRSVSWYQQTPGQGLQFLFEYFSETQRNKGNFPGRFSGRQFSNSRSEMNVSTLELGDSALYLCASSRTSGSYEQYFGPGTRLTVT.

This chain uses TRBV25-1 with TRBJ1-2, with D maybe TRBD1 (5 bases). Germline V gives CDR1 MGHDK, CDR2 SYGVNS. V lost 4 bases and J lost 3, with 12 bases in between. CDR3 size: 14 residues. The CDR3 DNA reads as TGTGCCAGCAGTGTGGCAGGGCGCGACTATGGCTACACCTTC. This codes for CASSVAGRDYGYTF.

The chain employs TRBV11-2 and TRBJ2-5; maybe TRBD2 (6 bases). The germline gives CDR1 SGHAT, CDR2 FQNNGV. This CDR3 comprises 16 residues. V lost 5 bases and J lost 1, with 17 bases in between. This chain's CDR3 is CASSLAGAGTQETQYF. The CDR3 nucleotides are TGTGCCAGCAGCCTCGCCGGGGCGGGGACCCAAGAGACCCAGTACTTC. Full variable domain (outside the CDR3, taken from reference TRBV11-2 and TRBJ2-5): EAGVAQSPRYKIIEKRQSVAFWCNPISGHATLYWYQQILGQGPKLLIQFQNNGVVDDSQLPKDRFSAERLKGVDSTLKIQPAKLEDSAVYLCASSLAGAGTQETQYFGPGTRLLVL.

J is TRBJ1-2 and V is TRBV10-3; the D gene is possibly TRBD1 (5 bases). The CDR3 contains 16 residues. V gave up 6 bases and J gave up 4 bases, with 21 bases separating them. The germline V gene encodes CDR1 ENHRY and CDR2 SYGVKD. The CDR3 protein is CAIRGVSVNAGYGYTF. The DNA for the CDR3 is TGTGCCATCAGGGGGGTAAGCGTCAACGCGGGCTATGGCTACACCTTC.